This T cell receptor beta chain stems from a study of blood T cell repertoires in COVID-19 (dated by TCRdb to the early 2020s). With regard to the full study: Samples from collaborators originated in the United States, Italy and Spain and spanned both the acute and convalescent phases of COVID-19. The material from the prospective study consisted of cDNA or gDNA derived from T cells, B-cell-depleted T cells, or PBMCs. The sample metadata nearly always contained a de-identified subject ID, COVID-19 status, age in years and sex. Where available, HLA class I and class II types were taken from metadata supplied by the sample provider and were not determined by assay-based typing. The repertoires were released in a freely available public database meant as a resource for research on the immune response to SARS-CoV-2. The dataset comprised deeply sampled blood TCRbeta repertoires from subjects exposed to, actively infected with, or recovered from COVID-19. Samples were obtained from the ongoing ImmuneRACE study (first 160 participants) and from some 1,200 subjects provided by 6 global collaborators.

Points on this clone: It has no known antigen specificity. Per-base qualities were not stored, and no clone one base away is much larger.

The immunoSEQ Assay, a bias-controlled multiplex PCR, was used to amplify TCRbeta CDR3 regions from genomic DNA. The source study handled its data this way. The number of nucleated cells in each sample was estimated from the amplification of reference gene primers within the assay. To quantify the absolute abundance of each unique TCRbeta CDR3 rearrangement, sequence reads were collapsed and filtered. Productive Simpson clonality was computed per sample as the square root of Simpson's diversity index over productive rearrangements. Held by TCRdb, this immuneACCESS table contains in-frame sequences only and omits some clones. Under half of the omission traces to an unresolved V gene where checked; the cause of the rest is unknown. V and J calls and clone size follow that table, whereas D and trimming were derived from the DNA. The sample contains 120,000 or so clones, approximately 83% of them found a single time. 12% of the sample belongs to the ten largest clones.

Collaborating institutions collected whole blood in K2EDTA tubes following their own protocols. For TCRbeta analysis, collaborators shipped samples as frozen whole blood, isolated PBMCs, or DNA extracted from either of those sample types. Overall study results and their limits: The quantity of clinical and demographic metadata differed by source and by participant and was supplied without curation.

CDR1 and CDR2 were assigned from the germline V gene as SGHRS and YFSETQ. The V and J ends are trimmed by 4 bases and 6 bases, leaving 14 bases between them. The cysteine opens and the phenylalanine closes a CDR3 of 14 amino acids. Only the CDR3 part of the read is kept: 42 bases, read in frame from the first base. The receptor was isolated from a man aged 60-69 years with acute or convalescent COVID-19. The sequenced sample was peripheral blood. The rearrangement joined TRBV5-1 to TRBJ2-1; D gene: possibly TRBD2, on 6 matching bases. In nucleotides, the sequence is TGCGCCAGCAGCCCGGGAGATCTCTTCAATGAGCAGTTCTTC. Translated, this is CASSPGDLFNEQFF.